These 26 T cell receptor beta chains were all obtained from the same sample, sequenced in a study of blood T cells in healthy people across ages. For the second PCR, which ran for 7 to 11 cycles, a sample-barcoded 5' primer and a J-beta primer mix were used. TCRdb used MiXCR to reprocess the 5' RACE reads, holding one entry per CDR3 protein. The table lists approximately 850,000 distinct CDR3 sequences, roughly 60% of them singletons. Sequencing used blood. The source of these receptors is a man under 40 in good health.

V is TRBV7-2 and J is TRBJ2-7; 10 bases are shared with TRBD1. The germline V gene has CDR1 SGHTA and CDR2 FQGNSA. CDR3 length equals 15 residues. Trimming cost V 5 bases and J 6 bases; bases outside gene matches: 10. CDR3 sequence reads: CASSASDRGKSEQYF. In DNA form, the CDR3 reads TGTGCCAGCAGCGCATCGGACAGGGGGAAGTCCGAGCAGTACTTC.

This clonotype has just a few counts. This sequence joins TRBV21-1 and TRBJ2-5; TRBD1, the table's D call, lacks a check against the DNA. TRBV21-1 is assigned pseudogene status. This CDR3 has 10 residues. Here the CDR3 DNA reads TGTGCCAGCACAGGGCAGACCCAGTACTTC. Residues: CASTGQTQYF.

The chain links TRBV4-1 to TRBJ2-3; D call uncertain. Germline loops: CDR1 MGHRA, CDR2 YSYEKL. Trimming left V 5 bases short and J 4 bases short, with 10 bases between. The length of the CDR3 is 13 residues. The CDR3 nucleotides are TGCGCCAGCAGCTCGAAGGATTCAGATACGCAGTATTTT. Amino acid sequence: CASSSKDSDTQYF.

In this sample, this clonotype turned up a few times. This chain links TRBV7-2 with TRBJ2-1; D is possibly TRBD1 (5 bases). V lost 5 bases and J 7 bases, leaving 15 bases between the germline ends. CDR1 and CDR2 from the germline V gene are SGHTA and FQGNSA. This CDR3 comprises 14 residues. This chain's CDR3 is CASSPRPGRNEQFF. For the CDR3, the DNA is TGTGCCAGCAGCCCCCGGCCAGGGCGGAATGAGCAGTTCTTC.

The rearrangement links TRBV7-2 to TRBJ1-2, with TRBD1 matching over 10 bases. The germline gives CDR1 SGHTA, CDR2 FQGNSA. The CDR3 is 15 residues long. V trimming: 2 bases; J trimming: 3 bases; junction bases outside the gene matches: 3. The CDR3 here is CASSLMGQGYYGYTF. The CDR3 DNA reads TGTGCCAGCAGCTTAATGGGACAGGGGTACTATGGCTACACCTTC.

V and J are TRBV4-3 and TRBJ1-1; D might be TRBD1 (5 bases). The V and J ends lost 0 bases and 4 bases respectively, with 9 bases between them. The germline V gene has CDR1 LGHNA and CDR2 YSLEER. The CDR3 contains 14 residues. The CDR3 region is CASSQEGTGTEAFF. The CDR3 bases are TGCGCCAGCAGCCAAGAAGGAACAGGCACTGAAGCTTTCTTT.

This clonotype came up a few times. The gene calls are TRBV4-2 and TRBJ2-3; D call uncertain. The CDR3 consists of 13 residues. Germline assignment: CDR1 LGHNA and CDR2 YNFKEQ. The germline V and J ends were trimmed by 0 bases and 4 bases, with 5 bases remaining between them. CDR3 protein: CASSQDGADTQYF. The DNA for the CDR3 is TGTGCCAGCAGCCAAGATGGGGCAGATACGCAGTATTTT.

CDR3 sequence reads: CSARGTSLDTQYF. Here the CDR3 DNA reads TGCAGTGCTAGAGGGACTAGCCTGGATACGCAGTATTTT. The rearrangement links TRBV20-1 to TRBJ2-3; 8 bases fit TRBD2. The V gene end was trimmed by 1 base and the J gene end by 6 bases; junction bases not matched to a gene: 3. Germline CDR1 DFQATT, CDR2 SNEGSKA (reference sequence). The CDR3 runs 13 residues.

This chain uses TRBV6-5 with TRBJ2-1; 11 bases line up with TRBD2. CDR1 is MNHEY, CDR2 SVGAGI, per germline. CDR3 length equals 15 residues. V was clipped by 6 bases and J by 0 bases; unmatched bases: 1. CDR3 sequence (DNA): TGTGCCAGCAGAGGACTAGCGGGCTCCTACAATGAGCAGTTCTTC. Protein sequence: CASRGLAGSYNEQFF.

This clonotype is a singleton in its sample. V is TRBV15 and J is TRBJ2-5; D remains unclear. V was trimmed by 0 bases and J by 4 bases, leaving 9 bases between them. Germline lookup yields CDR1 LNHNV and CDR2 YYDKDF (reference sequence). The CDR3 sequence is 14 residues long. The CDR3: CATSREDRVETQYF. Written as DNA, the CDR3 is TGTGCCACCAGCAGAGAAGATCGAGTAGAGACCCAGTACTTC.

The table lists this clonotype with a few counts. V is TRBV5-1 and J is TRBJ2-5, with 9 positions matching TRBD2. The CDR3 spans 15 residues. V shed 4 bases and J 5 bases; nucleotides not matched to a gene: 9. Germline assignment: CDR1 SGHRS and CDR2 YFSETQ. The CDR3 here is CASSPVGTSRETQYF. CDR3 in DNA: TGCGCCAGCAGCCCCGTGGGGACTAGCCGGGAGACCCAGTACTTC.

The table lists this clonotype with a count of one. The V and J genes are TRBV20-1 and TRBJ2-4, with D perhaps TRBD2 (5 bases). The J call is doubtful: the DNA matches TRBJ2-7 better. Looked up from germline, CDR1 is DFQATT and CDR2 is SNEGSKA (reference sequence). The CDR3 contains 11 residues. CDR3 protein: CSATPGVEQYF. The CDR3 DNA sequence: TGCAGTGCTACTCCCGGGGTCGAGCAGTACTTC.

J is TRBJ2-7 and V is TRBV7-9; D remains unclear. Germline V gene lookup returns CDR1 SEHNR and CDR2 FQNEAQ (reference sequence). V lost 4 bases to trimming and J lost 6 bases, with 10 bases between them. The CDR3 is 12 residues long. The chain's CDR3 is CASSYPSSEQYF. In DNA, the CDR3 is TGTGCCAGCAGCTACCCTAGTTCCGAGCAGTACTTC.

This chain connects TRBV7-2 to TRBJ1-2, with D possibly matching TRBD1 (6 bases). Germline lookup yields CDR1 SGHTA and CDR2 FQGNSA. The CDR3 runs to 16 residues. V lost 5 bases, J lost 2 bases, and 18 bases lay in between. CDR3 region: CASSLTSGGPNYGYTF. CDR3 in DNA: TGTGCCAGCAGCCTAACATCGGGGGGCCCAAACTATGGCTACACCTTC.

This chain links TRBV24-1 with TRBJ2-7, with 7 bases fitting TRBD2. The J call is uncertain, as TRBJ2-5 better fits the DNA end. The CDR3 length is 16 residues. Per the germline V gene, CDR1 is KGHDR and CDR2 is SFDVKD. The CDR3 spells CATSDLRRGEQETQYF. The CDR3 nucleotides are TGTGCCACCAGTGATTTGCGTCGGGGGGAACAAGAGACCCAGTACTTC.

The chain carries TRBV11-2 and TRBJ1-4; D is uncertain. The CDR3 is made up of 14 amino acids. With 8 bases removed from V and 7 bases from J, the gap between germline ends came to 17 bases. The V gene's germline CDR1 is SGHAT and CDR2 FQNNGV. CDR3 sequence reads: CASSRDILSEKLFF. CDR3 bases: TGTGCCAGCTCAAGGGATATCCTAAGTGAAAAACTGTTTTTT.

This chain connects TRBV28 to TRBJ1-1; D gene unclear. This CDR3 is built from 11 residues. Germline-derived CDR1 and CDR2 are MDHEN and SYDVKM. V was shortened by 11 bases and J by 3 bases, with 10 bases between the two germline ends. The CDR3 coding sequence is TGTGCCTCACGGGAGGACACTGAAGCTTTCTTT. Protein: CASREDTEAFF.

V is TRBV28 and J is TRBJ2-4, with D perhaps matching TRBD2 (5 bases). This CDR3 spans 13 amino acids. CDR1 is MDHEN and CDR2 is SYDVKM in the germline V gene. V lost 6 bases and J 13 bases, leaving 19 bases between the germline ends. Here the CDR3 DNA reads TGTGCCAGCAGAGTAGCCCCGAAGGAGGAGCAGTACTTC. Amino acids: CASRVAPKEEQYF. Complete variable domain (other parts from reference TRBV28 and TRBJ2-4): DVKVTQSSRYLVKRTGEKVFLECVQDMDHENMFWYRQDPGLGLRLIYFSYDVKMKEKGDIPEGYSVSREKKERFSLILESASTNQTSMYLCASRVAPKEEQYFGAGTRLSVL.

CDR3 sequence reads: CSARDGVSGSSYEQYF. CDR3 DNA: TGCAGTGCTAGAGATGGAGTGAGCGGTAGCTCCTACGAGCAGTATTTT. V and J are TRBV20-1 and TRBJ2-3; weak D call: TRBD2 (5 bases). Germline lookup yields CDR1 DFQATT and CDR2 SNEGSKA (reference sequence). The CDR3 totals 16 residues. V was shortened by 0 bases and J by 11 bases, with 24 bases between the two germline ends.

This clonotype has only a few counts. The chain employs TRBV9 and TRBJ1-4; unclear D gene. From germline, CDR1 is SGDLS and CDR2 YYNGEE. The CDR3 length is 14 residues. V was shortened by 4 bases and J by 4 bases, with 11 bases between the two germline ends. This CDR3 is CASSPGGINEKLFF. The CDR3 nucleotides are TGTGCCAGCAGCCCGGGAGGGATTAATGAAAAACTGTTTTTT.

This clonotype was found a few times. The chain employs TRBV4-2 and TRBJ2-3; tentative D call: TRBD1 (5 bases). Trimming pared 6 bases from V and 4 bases from J, leaving 14 bases between. This CDR3 contains 14 residues. The germline gives CDR1 LGHNA, CDR2 YNFKEQ. For the CDR3, the DNA is TGTGCCAGCAGTCCCAGGGTAGGGGCAGATACGCAGTATTTT. Residues: CASSPRVGADTQYF.

The chain links TRBV5-1 to TRBJ2-1, with D perhaps TRBD2 (7 bases). This CDR3 has 15 amino acids. Germline lookup yields CDR1 SGHRS and CDR2 YFSETQ. Trimming shortened V by 2 bases and J by 4 bases, and 13 bases separated the two germline ends. The CDR3 spells CASSLRAGAYNEQFF. The DNA of the CDR3 is TGCGCCAGCAGCTTAAGGGCGGGGGCATACAATGAGCAGTTCTTC.

This clonotype was seen only a few times. The rearrangement joins TRBV5-6 to TRBJ1-4; the D gene is possibly TRBD1 (5 bases). Germline CDR1 and CDR2: SGHDT and YYEEEE. With 0 bases removed from V and 8 bases from J, the gap between germline ends came to 11 bases. The CDR3 length is 14 residues. CDR3 coding DNA: TGTGCCAGCAGCTTGGGGGCAGGGAAGGAAAAACTGTTTTTT. This encodes CASSLGAGKEKLFF.

This clonotype showed up just a few times. The V gene is TRBV10-3, the J gene TRBJ2-1; TRBD2 might be the D (5 bases). Germline V gene sequence: CDR1 ENHRY, CDR2 SYGVKD. The CDR3 totals 12 residues. V was trimmed by 4 bases and J by 6 bases, leaving 7 bases between them. The CDR3: CAISGETNEQFF. The CDR3 DNA reads TGTGCCATCAGTGGGGAGACCAATGAGCAGTTCTTC.

This rearrangement joins TRBV3-1 to TRBJ2-2; no clear D. The CDR3 runs 12 residues. Germline V lookup: CDR1 LGHDT, CDR2 YNNKEL (reference sequence). Trimming shortened V by 4 bases and J by 7 bases, and 7 bases separated the two germline ends. The CDR3 loop is CASSPLLGELFF. CDR3 nucleotide sequence: TGTGCCAGCAGCCCTCTTCTCGGGGAGCTGTTTTTT.

This chain uses TRBV12-3 or TRBV12-4 with TRBJ2-7, with D hard to call. CDR3 length: 13 amino acids. V shed 6 bases and J shed 6 bases, with 15 bases lying between them. CDR3 in amino acids: CASRGVGRGEQYF. As DNA, the CDR3 is TGTGCCAGCAGAGGAGTAGGACGTGGCGAGCAGTACTTC.